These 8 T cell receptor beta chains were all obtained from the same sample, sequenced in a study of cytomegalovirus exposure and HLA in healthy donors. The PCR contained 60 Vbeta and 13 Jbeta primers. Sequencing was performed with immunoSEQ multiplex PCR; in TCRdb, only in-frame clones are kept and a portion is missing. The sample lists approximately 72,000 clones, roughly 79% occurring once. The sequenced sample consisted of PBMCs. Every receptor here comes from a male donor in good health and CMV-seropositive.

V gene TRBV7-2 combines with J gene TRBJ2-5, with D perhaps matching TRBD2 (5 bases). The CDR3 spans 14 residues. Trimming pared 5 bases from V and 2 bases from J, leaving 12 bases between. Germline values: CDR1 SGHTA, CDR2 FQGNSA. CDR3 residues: CASSEKRGQETQYF. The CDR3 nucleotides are TGTGCCAGCAGCGAAAAACGAGGGCAAGAGACCCAGTACTTC.

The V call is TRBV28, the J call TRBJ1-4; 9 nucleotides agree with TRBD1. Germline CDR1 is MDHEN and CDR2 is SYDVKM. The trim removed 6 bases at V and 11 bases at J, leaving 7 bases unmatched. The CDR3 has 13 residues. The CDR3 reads CASSPGQGGKLFF. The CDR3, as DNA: TGTGCCAGCAGCCCGGGACAGGGTGGGAAACTGTTTTTT.

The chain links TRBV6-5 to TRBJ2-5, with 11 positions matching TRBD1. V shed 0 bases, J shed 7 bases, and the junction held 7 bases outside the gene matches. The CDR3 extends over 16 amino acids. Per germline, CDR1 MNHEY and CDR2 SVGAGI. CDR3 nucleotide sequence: TGTGCCAGCAGTTACTCCCCCGGGACAGGGGGTGGGACCCAGTACTTC. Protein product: CASSYSPGTGGGTQYF.

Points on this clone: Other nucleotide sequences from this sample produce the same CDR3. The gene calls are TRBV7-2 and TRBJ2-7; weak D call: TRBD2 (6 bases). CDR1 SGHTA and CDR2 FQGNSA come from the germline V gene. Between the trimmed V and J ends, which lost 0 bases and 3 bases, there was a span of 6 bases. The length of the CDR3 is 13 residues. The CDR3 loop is CASSLAGGYEQYF. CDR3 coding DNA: TGTGCCAGCAGCTTAGCGGGAGGCTACGAGCAGTACTTC.

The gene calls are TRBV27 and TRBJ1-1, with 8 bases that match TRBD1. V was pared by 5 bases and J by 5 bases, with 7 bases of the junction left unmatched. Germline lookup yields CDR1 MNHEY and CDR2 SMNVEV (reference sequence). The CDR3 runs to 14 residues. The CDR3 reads CASSQGTGGTEAFF. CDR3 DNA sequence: TGTGCCAGCAGTCAAGGGACAGGCGGAACTGAAGCTTTCTTT.

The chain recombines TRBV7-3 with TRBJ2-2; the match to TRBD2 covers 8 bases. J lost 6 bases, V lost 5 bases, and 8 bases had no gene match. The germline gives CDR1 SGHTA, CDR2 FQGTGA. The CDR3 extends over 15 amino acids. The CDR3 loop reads CASSPSVGRAGELFF. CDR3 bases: TGTGCCAGCAGCCCCTCGGTCGGGAGGGCCGGGGAGCTGTTTTTT. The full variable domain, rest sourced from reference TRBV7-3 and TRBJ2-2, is GAGVSQTPSNKVTEKGKYVELRCDPISGHTALYWYRQSLGQGPEFLIYFQGTGAADDSGLPNDRFFAVRPEGSVSTLKIQRTERGDSAVYLCASSPSVGRAGELFFGEGSRLTVL.

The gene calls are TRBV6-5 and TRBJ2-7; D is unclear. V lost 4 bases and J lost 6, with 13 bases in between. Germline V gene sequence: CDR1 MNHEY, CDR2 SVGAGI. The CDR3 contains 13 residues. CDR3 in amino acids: CASSSTLLREQYF. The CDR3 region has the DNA TGTGCCAGCAGTTCTACATTACTACGCGAGCAGTACTTC.

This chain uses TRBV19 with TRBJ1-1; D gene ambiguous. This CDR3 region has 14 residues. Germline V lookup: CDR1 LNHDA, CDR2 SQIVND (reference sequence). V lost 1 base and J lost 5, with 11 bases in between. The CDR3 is CASSIGEVGTEAFF. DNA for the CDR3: TGTGCCAGTAGTATAGGGGAGGTGGGGACTGAAGCTTTCTTT.